The sequence of this T cell receptor (beta chain) was determined in a study of T cells expressing NK-cell markers. Study-level information: Researchers got TCR beta repertoires out of sorted CD3+CD56+NKG2C+, CD3+CD56+NKG2C- and CD3+CD56-NKG2C+ T cells.

Study observations and caveats: Where a handful of donors were concerned, these clonotypes also led the CD3+CD56-NKG2C+ fraction.

TCR beta cDNA was made by 5'RACE template switching with UMIs. TCRdb reprocessed the 5' RACE reads and keeps a single row for each CDR3 protein, giving no DNA. The table lists almost 450,000 distinct CDR3 sequences. Remarks on this clonotype: What it binds is not known.

Sample: blood T cells: a sorted CD56 or NKG2C T cell subset, CD4+ or CD8+ T cells, or bulk PBMC T cells (not recorded which). The receptor was derived from a woman between 18 and 69 years old in good health.

Here the CDR3 reads CSARGVGADTQYF. The chain carries TRBV20-1 and TRBJ2-3; there is no DNA to check the TCRdb D call of TRBD1. The CDR3 runs to 13 residues. Germline CDR1 DFQATT, CDR2 SNEGSKA (reference sequence).